Below, 2 T cell receptor beta chains from the same sample are listed, as sequenced in a study of blood T cells in healthy people across ages. The authors ran a second PCR of 7 to 11 cycles using a sample-barcoded 5' primer and a J-beta primer mix. TCRdb redid the calling of the 5' RACE reads with MiXCR, one entry per CDR3 protein. The sample holds around 1.5 million distinct CDR3 sequences, approximately 42% seen once. The sequencing sample was made of blood. These receptors originate from a woman under 30 in good health.

The chain is built from TRBV29-1 and TRBJ2-3; 10 nucleotides line up with TRBD1. V lost 5 bases to trimming and J lost 4 bases; unmatched junction nucleotides: 3. This CDR3 is 13 amino acids long. Germline CDR1 SQVTM, CDR2 ANQGSEA. CDR3 in DNA: TGCAGCGTTCGACAGGGGGCGGCAGATACGCAGTATTTT. Encoded protein: CSVRQGAADTQYF.

The rearrangement links TRBV5-5 to TRBJ2-5; 13 bases agree with TRBD2. The J call may be incorrect, as the DNA end agrees better with TRBJ2-1. CDR3 length: 17 amino acids. Germline loops: CDR1 SGHKS, CDR2 YYEKEE (reference sequence). CDR3 DNA sequence: TGTGCCAGCAGCTCAAGGACTAGCGGGGGACGCCAAGAGACCCAGTTCTTC. This translates into CASSSRTSGGRQETQFF.